This T cell receptor beta chain was captured by sequencing in a study of cytomegalovirus exposure and HLA in healthy donors. V lost 4 bases and J lost 2; bases outside the gene matches: 3. This CDR3 comprises 13 residues. Germline values: CDR1 SGHRS, CDR2 YFSETQ. The PCR contained 60 Vbeta and 13 Jbeta primers. Clones were read by immunoSEQ multiplex PCR, and TCRdb kept only the in-frame ones, dropping some. The top ten clones hold around 3.6% of a sample with roughly 130,000 clones, under 90% of them seen once. In regard to this clone: What it binds is unknown. The same CDR3 arises from other DNA sequences in this sample as well.

Regarding the study as a whole: In an earlier analysis, about 87% or about 30%: the productive usage of most TCR beta V segments. In a later analysis, a missense DCLRE1C variant was linked to TCR beta V- and J-gene trimming.

The gene calls are TRBV5-1 and TRBJ2-7; 7 bases map to TRBD1. The receptor's source is a woman between 40 and 55 years old in good health and CMV-seronegative. The sample consisted of PBMCs. The CDR3 nucleotides read TGCGCCAGCAGCCCCGGGACAGCCTACGAGCAGTACTTC. Translating it yields CASSPGTAYEQYF.